These 7 T cell receptor beta chains came from one sample sequenced in a study of control samples from healthy donors and cancer patients. Libraries were prepared by immunoSEQ multiplex PCR; TCRdb keeps only in-frame clonotypes and omits some of them. This table holds 40,000 to 55,000 clones, 85% to 95% found once. The specimen sequenced was PBMCs. These receptor sequences come from a woman aged 40 to 55 with head and neck cancer.

The chain links TRBV5-6 to TRBJ2-3; D gene unclear. Germline-derived CDR1 and CDR2 are SGHDT and YYEEEE. CDR3 size: 15 residues. Trimming removed 0 bases from V and 2 bases from J, with 10 bases in between. The CDR3: CASSLGPLFTDTQYF. The DNA of the CDR3 is TGTGCCAGCAGCTTGGGGCCCTTGTTCACAGATACGCAGTATTTT.

V gene TRBV28 combines with J gene TRBJ1-2; 7 bases map to TRBD1. Germline V CDR1 and CDR2: MDHEN, SYDVKM. V shed 2 bases, J shed 3 bases, and the junction held 12 bases outside the gene matches. The CDR3 loop spans 17 amino acids. The CDR3 nucleotides are TGTGCCAGCAGTTTACTAGGGGGCGAGATATTACACTATGGCTACACCTTC. Translation gives CASSLLGGEILHYGYTF.

The gene calls are TRBV5-6 and TRBJ2-1; no clear D gene. This CDR3 has 16 amino acids. Germline CDR1 and CDR2: SGHDT and YYEEEE. Trimming removed 3 bases at V and 4 bases at J, with 17 bases between. CDR3 in DNA: TGTGCCAGCAGCTCAACAGAGCCCACGAGTTACAATGAGCAGTTCTTC. Protein: CASSSTEPTSYNEQFF.

DNA of the CDR3: TGTGCCTGGAGTGAGAAAGGTTGGGGGGCCAGGGGAAACACCATATATTTT. Encoded protein: CAWSEKGWGARGNTIYF. This chain links TRBV30 with TRBJ1-3; a weak D match, TRBD1 (6 bases). The CDR3 extends over 17 amino acids. The germline CDR1 and CDR2 sequences are GTSNPN and SVGIG (reference sequence). The V gene lost 1 base and the J gene lost 4 bases, with 20 bases spanning the gap.

The rearrangement links TRBV19 to TRBJ1-2; the D gene is possibly TRBD1 (5 bases). Germline CDR1 and CDR2: LNHDA and SQIVND (reference sequence). This CDR3 spans 16 amino acids. Trimming stripped 6 bases from V and 3 bases from J, with 20 bases between. CDR3 region: CASSSIKAGTDYGYTF. In nucleotides, the CDR3 is TGTGCCAGTAGCTCTATAAAGGCCGGGACCGACTATGGCTACACCTTC.

The chain combines TRBV6-5 with TRBJ1-6; D not resolved. The V gene lost 5 bases and the J gene lost 8 bases, with 16 bases spanning the gap. Germline V CDR1 and CDR2: MNHEY, SVGAGI. The CDR3 covers 15 residues. The CDR3 region has the DNA TGTGCCAGCAGTCTTGGAGGCCCGCCAGATTCACCCCTCCACTTT. Translated: CASSLGGPPDSPLHF.

This sequence joins TRBV19 and TRBJ1-2; D not certain. The CDR3 covers 15 residues. Germline-derived CDR1 and CDR2 are LNHDA and SQIVND (reference sequence). Trimming took 1 base from V and 0 from J, leaving 9 bases between them. The DNA of the CDR3 is TGTGCCAGTAGTATAGCGGCAGACGCTAACTATGGCTACACCTTC. Translation: CASSIAADANYGYTF. The whole variable domain, remainder taken from reference TRBV19 and TRBJ1-2, is DGGITQSPKYLFRKEGQNVTLSCEQNLNHDAMYWYRQDPGQGLRLIYYSQIVNDFQKGDIAEGYSVSREKKESFPLTVTSAQKNPTAFYLCASSIAADANYGYTFGSGTRLTVV.